This TCR beta chain was recorded in a study of blood T cells in healthy people across ages. This CDR3 has 14 amino acids. Trimming took 5 bases from V and 2 from J, leaving 12 bases between them. The V gene's germline CDR1 is SGHTA and CDR2 FQGTGA. This clonotype has just a few counts. A second PCR, run for roughly 7 to 11 cycles, used a sample-barcoded 5' primer plus a J-beta primer mix. Each CDR3 protein gets one entry after TCRdb re-called the 5' RACE reads with MiXCR. The repertoire holds roughly 1.5 million distinct CDR3 sequences, with 42% as singletons. Sequenced input: blood. The rearrangement links TRBV7-3 to TRBJ1-1; the D gene is possibly TRBD1 (6 bases). The sequence came from a young woman in good health. CDR3 residues: CASSTTGPNTEAFF. CDR3 bases: TGTGCCAGCAGCACCACAGGGCCTAACACTGAAGCTTTCTTT.